This is a list of T cell receptor beta chains from one sample in a study of T cell responses to AZD1222 COVID-19 vaccine. The method was immunoSEQ multiplex PCR; TCRdb's version includes in-frame clones alone and lacks a portion of them. Of 120,000 or so clones listed, 92% are singletons. This sample comprised peripheral blood, obtained 28 days after the second AZD1222 dose. These receptors were obtained from an adult who received the AZD1222 COVID-19 vaccine. Both conserved end residues are part of each CDR3. D genes are given only for firm matches. Clone size is given for some rows only: seen once, a few or many times, or a class if the clone is expanded.

clone_size	v_call	j_call	d_call	cdr3_aa	cdr3_nt
NA	TRBV10-1	TRBJ2-3	NA	CASSGQISADTQYF	TGCGCCAGCAGTGGGCAGATCAGCGCAGATACGCAGTATTTT
NA	TRBV4-1	TRBJ2-7	TRBD2	CASSPRAGSSYEQYF	TGCGCCAGCAGCCCCCGAGCGGGGAGCTCCTACGAGCAGTACTTC
NA	TRBV20-1	TRBJ1-1	NA	CSASRQLMNTEAFF	TGCAGTGCTAGTCGCCAGCTCATGAACACTGAAGCTTTCTTT
NA	TRBV6-1	TRBJ2-7	NA	CASSEYGSGDLPYEQYF	TGTGCCAGCAGTGAATACGGTTCAGGAGACCTTCCCTACGAGCAGTACTTC
NA	TRBV7-8	TRBJ2-1	TRBD2	CASSPNPTSGETIYNEQFF	TGTGCCAGCAGCCCTAATCCGACTAGCGGGGAAACCATCTACAATGAGCAGTTCTTC
once	TRBV18	TRBJ2-5	TRBD1	CASSSGTGTIQETQYF	TGTGCCAGCTCCTCCGGGACAGGGACCATCCAAGAGACCCAGTACTTC
NA	TRBV27	TRBJ2-7	TRBD1	CASSALGQGLTSYEQYF	TGTGCCAGCAGTGCCCTGGGACAGGGCCTAACCTCCTACGAGCAGTACTTC
few	TRBV19	TRBJ1-5	TRBD1	CATRDRPNQPQHF	TGTGCCACCCGGGACAGACCTAATCAGCCCCAGCATTTT
NA	TRBV7-2	TRBJ2-7	TRBD1	CASSSDRGSYEQYF	TGTGCCAGCAGCTCGGACAGGGGATCGTACGAGCAGTACTTC
NA	TRBV15	TRBJ2-1	NA	CATSRAPERNEQFF	TGTGCCACCAGCAGGGCTCCGGAGCGGAATGAGCAGTTCTTC
NA	TRBV19	TRBJ2-7	NA	CASSIGVRESSYEQYF	TGTGCCAGTAGTATAGGGGTCCGGGAATCCTCCTACGAGCAGTACTTC
NA	TRBV15	TRBJ1-3	NA	CATSRGEGSGNTIYF	TGTGCCACCAGCAGAGGGGAGGGCTCTGGAAACACCATATATTTT
NA	TRBV5-5	TRBJ2-7	TRBD1	CASSLSGGYEQYF	TGTGCCAGCAGCTTATCAGGGGGCTACGAGCAGTACTTC
NA	TRBV18	TRBJ1-3	NA	CASSRPGTNSGNTIYF	TGTGCCAGCTCACGGCCAGGCACCAACTCTGGAAACACCATATATTTT
NA	TRBV30	TRBJ1-2	NA	CAWSFSPDSHLTASYGYTF	TGTGCCTGGAGTTTCTCACCCGATTCTCATTTGACAGCCTCTTATGGCTACACCTTC
NA	TRBV27	TRBJ1-5	TRBD1	CASSWRGTGSRSNQPQHF	TGTGCCAGCAGTTGGCGTGGGACAGGGAGTCGGAGCAATCAGCCCCAGCATTTT
NA	TRBV7-2	TRBJ2-1	NA	CASSSLGWVQFF	TGTGCCAGCAGCTCACTTGGGTGGGTGCAGTTCTTC
NA	TRBV28	TRBJ1-1	NA	CASSLPTVNTEAFF	TGTGCCAGCAGTTTACCGACAGTGAACACTGAAGCTTTCTTT
NA	TRBV28	TRBJ1-5	TRBD1	CASSTKQGNQPQHF	TGTGCCAGCAGTACAAAACAGGGGAATCAGCCCCAGCATTTT
NA	TRBV18	TRBJ2-2	TRBD2	CASSPTSGNSNTGELFF	TGTGCCAGCTCACCGACTAGCGGGAACAGTAACACCGGGGAGCTGTTTTTT